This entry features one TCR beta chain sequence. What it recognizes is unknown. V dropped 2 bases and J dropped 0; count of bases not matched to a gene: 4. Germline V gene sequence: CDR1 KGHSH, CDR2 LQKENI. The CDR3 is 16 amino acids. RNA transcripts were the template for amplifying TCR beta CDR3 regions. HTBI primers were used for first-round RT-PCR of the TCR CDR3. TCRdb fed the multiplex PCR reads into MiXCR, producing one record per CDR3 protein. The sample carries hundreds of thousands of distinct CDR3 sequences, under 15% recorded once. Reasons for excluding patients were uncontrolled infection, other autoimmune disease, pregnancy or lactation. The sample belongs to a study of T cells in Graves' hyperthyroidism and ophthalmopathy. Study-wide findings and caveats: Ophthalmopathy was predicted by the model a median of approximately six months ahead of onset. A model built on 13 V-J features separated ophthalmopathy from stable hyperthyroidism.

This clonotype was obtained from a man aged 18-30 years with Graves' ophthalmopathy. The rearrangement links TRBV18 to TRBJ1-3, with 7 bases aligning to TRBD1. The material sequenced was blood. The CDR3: CASSPMGQSSGNTIYF. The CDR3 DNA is TGTGCCAGCTCACCAATGGGACAGTCCTCTGGAAACACCATATATTTT.